The next 27 T cell receptor beta chains were all read from a single sample in a study of T cells in Graves' hyperthyroidism and ophthalmopathy (dated by TCRdb to about 2019). Library construction relied on multiplex PCR. Sequenced on an Illumina HiSeq 2000. The TCR beta CDR3 regions were amplified from RNA transcripts. A first-round RT-PCR of the TCR CDR3 used the HTBI primer set with the Qiagen OneStep RT-PCR kit. TCRdb itself trimmed the public reads at Q25 with fastp, ran MiXCR and retained productive beta chains. Every CDR3 protein is listed once, alongside the most common genes and DNA of its rows. A total of roughly 200,000 distinct CDR3 sequences appear in this sample, about 15% of them only once. Of the sample, over 45% falls within the top ten clones. The sample consisted of blood. The source of these receptors is a woman between 45 and 65 years old with Graves' hyperthyroidism.

This clonotype was counted many times. The genes are TRBV28 and TRBJ2-3; 9 nucleotides line up with TRBD1. This CDR3 is 19 amino acids long. J was trimmed by 6 bases and V by 3 bases; bases with no gene match: 19. Germline V lookup: CDR1 MDHEN, CDR2 SYDVKM. This CDR3 reads CASSFGPAGQGPLRDTQYF. CDR3 bases: TGTGCCAGCAGTTTTGGTCCGGCCGGACAGGGGCCCTTGCGGGATACGCAGTATTTT.

This clonotype came up many times. The chain employs TRBV12-3 or TRBV12-4 and TRBJ2-1, with 8 positions matching TRBD2. This CDR3 is built from 15 residues. V shed 5 bases, J shed 2 bases, and the junction held 5 bases outside the gene matches. The CDR3 DNA is TGTGCCAGCAGTCCACTGGGACTAGCCTACAATGAGCAGTTCTTC. Translated: CASSPLGLAYNEQFF.

The genes are TRBV28 and TRBJ2-7; D is possibly TRBD2 (5 bases). Germline V CDR1 and CDR2: MDHEN, SYDVKM. Deletions cut 7 bases from V and 2 bases from J, with 12 bases between. There are 13 residues in the CDR3. CDR3 sequence: CASTSDWPYEQYF. The CDR3 bases are TGTGCCAGCACTTCGGACTGGCCCTACGAGCAGTACTTC. Variable domain in full (rest from reference TRBV28 and TRBJ2-7): DVKVTQSSRYLVKRTGEKVFLECVQDMDHENMFWYRQDPGLGLRLIYFSYDVKMKEKGDIPEGYSVSREKKERFSLILESASTNQTSMYLCASTSDWPYEQYFGPGTRLTVT.

This clonotype appeared many times. The chain recombines TRBV5-1 with TRBJ2-1; TRBD2 might be the D (5 bases). Germline V lookup: CDR1 SGHRS, CDR2 YFSETQ. The length of the CDR3 is 11 residues. V was pared by 8 bases and J by 5 bases, with 8 bases between. The CDR3 loop reads CASERNNEQFF. The CDR3 DNA follows: TGCGCCAGTGAGCGGAACAATGAGCAGTTCTTC.

This chain uses TRBV7-9 with TRBJ2-1; tentative D call: TRBD1 (6 bases). In germline, CDR1 is SEHNR, CDR2 FQNEAQ (reference sequence). CDR3 size: 16 residues. Trimming cost V 5 bases and J 6 bases, with 20 bases left between them. Here the CDR3 reads CASSATQGPLFNEQFF. DNA of the CDR3: TGTGCCAGCAGCGCCACTCAGGGGCCTCTCTTCAATGAGCAGTTCTTC.

This clonotype occurred many times. CDR3: CSVGSRGAGTEAFF. CDR3 DNA sequence: TGCAGCGTTGGGTCTCGTGGGGCGGGCACTGAAGCTTTCTTT. The chain carries TRBV29-1 and TRBJ1-1, with D tentatively TRBD1 (5 bases). Looked up from germline, CDR1 is SQVTM and CDR2 is ANQGSEA. V dropped 4 bases and J dropped 4 bases, with 16 bases sitting between them. The CDR3 covers 14 residues. Variable domain in full (rest from reference TRBV29-1 and TRBJ1-1): SAVISQKPSRDICQRGTSLTIQCQVDSQVTMMFWYRQQPGQSLTLIATANQGSEATYESGFVIDKFPISRPNLTFSTLTVSNMSPEDSSIYLCSVGSRGAGTEAFFGQGTRLTVV.

In its sample, this clonotype was seen many times. This chain joins TRBV12-5 and TRBJ1-1, with 8 nucleotides matching TRBD1. V lost 5 bases to trimming and J lost 1 base; unmatched junction nucleotides: 0. The CDR3 extends over 13 amino acids. CDR1 is LGHNT, CDR2 FRNRAP, per germline. The CDR3 loop reads CASGGTGNTEAFF. The DNA for the CDR3 is TGTGCTAGTGGTGGGACAGGGAACACTGAAGCTTTCTTT.

The chain combines TRBV20-1 with TRBJ1-1; the D is unclear. The CDR3 has 11 amino acids. With 3 bases removed from V and 5 bases from J, the gap between germline ends came to 7 bases. Germline V gene lookup returns CDR1 DFQATT and CDR2 SNEGSKA (reference sequence). CDR3 DNA sequence: TGCAGTGCTAGCCCCGTAACTGAAGCTTTCTTT. Its protein product is CSASPVTEAFF.

This clonotype appeared a few times. This rearrangement joins TRBV7-6 to TRBJ1-6; D call uncertain. The CDR3 runs 15 residues. Trimming removed 0 bases at V and 5 bases at J, with 8 bases between. From germline, CDR1 is SGHVS and CDR2 FNYEAQ. The CDR3 is CASSLATDNNSPLHF. The CDR3 DNA sequence: TGTGCCAGCAGCTTAGCGACGGATAATAATTCACCCCTCCACTTT.

This clonotype was observed many times. This chain joins TRBV7-9 and TRBJ2-1; D is perhaps TRBD2 (5 bases). The length of the CDR3 is 15 residues. The V end was cut by 6 bases, the J end by 7 bases, with 19 bases between. Germline values: CDR1 SEHNR, CDR2 FQNEAQ (reference sequence). CDR3 sequence reads: CASSTETMGINEQFF. CDR3 sequence (DNA): TGTGCCAGCAGTACAGAGACTATGGGGATAAATGAGCAGTTCTTC.

This clonotype appeared many times. The CDR3 region is CASSLTTSYYNEQFF. The CDR3 nucleotides read TGTGCCAGCAGCCTCACTACTAGCTACTACAATGAGCAGTTCTTC. The V call is TRBV7-9, the J call TRBJ2-1; weak D call: TRBD2 (6 bases). The CDR3 contains 15 residues. Germline V CDR1 and CDR2: SEHNR, FQNEAQ (reference sequence). Trimming pared 5 bases from V and 3 bases from J, leaving 14 bases between.

This clonotype came up many times. The genes are TRBV2 and TRBJ2-1; D perhaps matches TRBD2 (5 bases). The CDR3 runs 14 residues. Trimming stripped 7 bases from V and 0 bases from J, with 10 bases between. Germline CDR1 is SNHLY and CDR2 is FYNNEI. CDR3 amino acids: CASNRESSYNEQFF. CDR3 bases: TGTGCCAGCAACCGGGAAAGCTCCTACAATGAGCAGTTCTTC.

The chain is built from TRBV5-6 and TRBJ2-1; 9 positions agree with TRBD2. Germline CDR1 is SGHDT and CDR2 is YYEEEE. J gave up 1 base and V 0 bases, and 20 bases lay outside the gene matches. The CDR3 is 22 residues long. CDR3 coding DNA: TGTGCCAGCAGCTTGGAGATTGGAATTAGCGGGAGATTTTTATGGTCCTACAATGAGCAGTTCTTC. Translating it yields CASSLEIGISGRFLWSYNEQFF.

This clonotype was detected only a few times. The J gene is TRBJ2-1, the V gene TRBV5-1; D not certain. This CDR3 spans 14 amino acids. The V end lost 0 bases, the J end lost 5 bases, and 9 bases lay between the germline ends. Germline loops: CDR1 SGHRS, CDR2 YFSETQ. CDR3 in DNA: TGCGCCAGCAGCTTGGACCGCGGACACAATGAGCAGTTCTTC. It translates to CASSLDRGHNEQFF.

This clonotype was recorded many times. The J gene is TRBJ2-3, the V gene TRBV6-2 or TRBV6-3; possible D gene TRBD2, 5 bases. CDR1 is MNHEY and CDR2 is SVGEGT in the germline V gene. The CDR3 runs 13 residues. V lost 2 bases and J lost 6, with 9 bases in between. DNA for the CDR3: TGTGCCAGCAGTTACGTAGCGACCGATACGCAGTATTTT. Amino acids: CASSYVATDTQYF.

The CDR3 DNA sequence: TGCAGTGCTAGGGAGGGCATACCGAATCAGCCCCAGCATTTT. It specifies CSAREGIPNQPQHF. This chain uses TRBV20-1 with TRBJ1-5, with D hard to call. The CDR3 loop spans 14 amino acids. The germline V gene encodes CDR1 DFQATT and CDR2 SNEGSKA (reference sequence). Between the trimmed V and J ends, which lost 3 bases and 4 bases, there was a span of 13 bases.

The CDR3 DNA follows: TGTGCCAGTGGACAGGGTAACATTCAGTACTTC. Amino acids: CASGQGNIQYF. This chain links TRBV27 with TRBJ2-4, with 8 bases aligning to TRBD1. CDR1 is MNHEY, CDR2 SMNVEV, per germline (reference sequence). This CDR3 region has 11 residues. The V segment lost 9 bases and the J segment 7 bases; nucleotides outside the gene matches: 2.

A note on this clonotype: A much larger clone lies a single base off, so this may be a read error. This rearrangement joins TRBV13 to TRBJ1-6; D remains ambiguous. This CDR3 is 11 amino acids long. The V gene's germline CDR1 is PRHDT and CDR2 FYEKMQ (reference sequence). The CDR3 sequence: CVSSRDSPLHF. The DNA for the CDR3 is TGTGTCAGCAGCCGGGATTCACCCCTCCACTTT.

This clonotype was detected many times. The CDR3 sequence is CSAEPTSGDVSIEQYF. CDR3 DNA sequence: TGCAGTGCCGAACCAACCAGCGGGGATGTCTCCATCGAGCAGTACTTC. The rearrangement uses TRBV20-1 and TRBJ2-7; 7 positions match TRBD2. V lost 6 bases, J lost 6 bases, and 20 bases stayed unmatched. CDR3 length: 16 residues. Germline V gene lookup returns CDR1 DFQATT and CDR2 SNEGSKA (reference sequence).

The table lists this clonotype with a few counts. The chain is built from TRBV25-1 and TRBJ2-6; TRBD1 might be the D (6 bases). With 3 bases removed from V and 4 bases from J, the gap between germline ends came to 13 bases. This CDR3 region has 16 residues. CDR1 is MGHDK and CDR2 is SYGVNS in the germline V gene. CDR3 protein: CASSESGVRGANVLTF. In DNA form, the CDR3 reads TGTGCCAGCAGTGAGTCAGGGGTCAGAGGGGCCAACGTCCTGACTTTC.

The rearrangement links TRBV27 to TRBJ2-7, with TRBD1 as a possible D gene (5 bases). Germline CDR1 MNHEY, CDR2 SMNVEV (reference sequence). The germline V and J ends were trimmed by 2 bases and 0 bases, with 17 bases remaining between them. The CDR3 spans 17 residues. CDR3 sequence reads: CASSLRGLAELSYEQYF. The CDR3 DNA follows: TGTGCCAGCAGTTTAAGGGGCCTGGCAGAACTCTCCTACGAGCAGTACTTC.

Notes on this clonotype: A clone one base away is much larger, so this may be a read error. The rearrangement links TRBV12-3 or TRBV12-4 to TRBJ1-1; D might be TRBD1 (5 bases). The V and J ends lost 5 bases and 9 bases respectively, with 16 bases between them. The CDR3 runs to 13 residues. CDR3 bases: TGTGCCAGCAGTCTGGACGGGGTGGGACAAGCTTTCTTT. Residues: CASSLDGVGQAFF.

For this clonotype: This may be a read error, as it is one base from a much larger clone. The CDR3 does not close with the conserved phenylalanine or tryptophan, likely indicating a read error. The V and J genes are TRBV10-3 and TRBJ1-1; D ambiguous. The germline V gene encodes CDR1 ENHRY and CDR2 SYGVKD. V lost 5 bases, J lost 4 bases, and 14 bases lay in between. The CDR3 is 14 residues long. The CDR3 loop is CAISPGPAVTEAFL. The CDR3 DNA sequence: TGTGCCATCAGTCCAGGCCCGGCGGTCACTGAAGCTTTCCTT.

This clonotype was counted at least ten times. The chain links TRBV28 to TRBJ2-3; 8 positions match TRBD2. The CDR3 contains 16 residues. Germline CDR1 MDHEN, CDR2 SYDVKM. Trimming removed 5 bases from V and 0 bases from J; junction bases left unmatched: 7. DNA for the CDR3: TGTGCCAGCAGTCCACCTCGACTAGCGAGCACAGATACGCAGTATTTT. Residues: CASSPPRLASTDTQYF.

This chain joins TRBV3-1 and TRBJ2-4, with 8 bases matching TRBD1. The germline V gene encodes CDR1 LGHDT and CDR2 YNNKEL (reference sequence). The CDR3 has 17 amino acids. The V segment lost 1 base and the J segment 8 bases; nucleotides outside the gene matches: 13. CDR3 DNA: TGTGCCAGCAGCCAAGGAGTTACAGGGGGTGTGGGTTACATTCAGTACTTC. Its protein product is CASSQGVTGGVGYIQYF.

This clonotype was picked up many times. CDR3 in DNA: TGTGCCTGGAGTGTTCTTGCGCTCGAGCAGTTCTTC. Amino acid sequence: CAWSVLALEQFF. The chain is built from TRBV30 and TRBJ2-1; D remains ambiguous. There are 12 residues in the CDR3. Trimming pared 0 bases from V and 10 bases from J, leaving 10 bases between. From germline, CDR1 is GTSNPN and CDR2 SVGIG (reference sequence).

This clonotype came up many times. The chain uses TRBV2 and TRBJ1-4; D is unresolved. Germline lookup yields CDR1 SNHLY and CDR2 FYNNEI. The CDR3 runs 15 residues. V dropped 7 bases and J dropped 5 bases, with 17 bases sitting between them. The CDR3 nucleotides read TGTGCCAGCAATCCATTAGGGCAGAGCAATGAAAAACTGTTTTTT. Protein: CASNPLGQSNEKLFF.